These T cell receptor beta chains were read from a single sample in a study of blood T cell repertoires in COVID-19. Assay used: immunoSEQ multiplex PCR; TCRdb lists only in-frame clones, some missing. In the table there are fewer than 350,000 clones, under 90% of which are singletons. Source material: PBMCs or T cells enriched from blood (not recorded which). These receptor sequences come from a man aged 55 to 70 who had recovered from COVID-19. Both conserved end residues are part of each CDR3. The D gene is left open where the match is weak. A row's size may be missing; if present it is once, few, many or a size class.

CDR3 length: 15; J gene: TRBJ2-7; D gene: TRBD1; V gene: TRBV24-1; clone size: few; CDR3 protein: CATSDPRQGPIKKYF; CDR3 DNA: TGTGCCACCAGTGATCCCAGACAGGGGCCGATCAAGAAGTACTTC
CDR3 length: 15; J gene: TRBJ2-2; D gene: TRBD2; V gene: TRBV5-4; clone size: -; CDR3 protein: CASSNQGLSTGELFF; CDR3 DNA: TGTGCCAGCAGCAACCAGGGACTAAGTACCGGGGAGCTGTTTTTT
CDR3 length: 15; J gene: TRBJ1-2; D gene: -; V gene: TRBV5-1; clone size: -; CDR3 protein: CASSLDIGINYGYTF; CDR3 DNA: TGCGCCAGCAGCTTGGATATCGGGATAAACTATGGCTACACCTTC
CDR3 length: 14; J gene: TRBJ2-1; D gene: -; V gene: TRBV19; clone size: -; CDR3 protein: CASSRLAGYNEQFF; CDR3 DNA: TGTGCCAGTAGTAGGCTAGCCGGGTACAATGAGCAGTTCTTC
CDR3 length: 13; J gene: TRBJ2-7; D gene: -; V gene: TRBV28; clone size: -; CDR3 protein: CASSWVGILEQYF; CDR3 DNA: TGTGCCAGCAGTTGGGTCGGGATCCTGGAGCAGTACTTC
CDR3 length: 13; J gene: TRBJ2-3; D gene: TRBD2; V gene: TRBV29-1; clone size: -; CDR3 protein: CSLTGTSVDTQYF; CDR3 DNA: TGCAGCCTGACCGGGACTAGCGTCGACACGCAGTATTTT
CDR3 length: 15; J gene: TRBJ1-5; D gene: TRBD1; V gene: TRBV2; clone size: -; CDR3 protein: CASRDQGQGISPQHF; CDR3 DNA: TGTGCCAGCAGGGACCAGGGACAGGGAATCAGCCCCCAGCATTTT
CDR3 length: 14; J gene: TRBJ1-5; D gene: -; V gene: TRBV19; clone size: -; CDR3 protein: CASSITASNQPQHF; CDR3 DNA: TGTGCCAGTAGTATAACAGCTAGCAATCAGCCCCAGCATTTT
CDR3 length: 17; J gene: TRBJ1-1; D gene: TRBD1; V gene: TRBV7-9; clone size: -; CDR3 protein: CASSPPGTGGVRTEAFF; CDR3 DNA: TGTGCCAGCAGCCCGCCCGGGACAGGGGGCGTTAGGACTGAAGCTTTCTTT
CDR3 length: 16; J gene: TRBJ1-5; D gene: -; V gene: TRBV27; clone size: -; CDR3 protein: CASSRKGEVGNQPQHF; CDR3 DNA: TGTGCCAGCAGTCGTAAGGGGGAAGTAGGCAATCAGCCCCAGCATTTT
CDR3 length: 14; J gene: TRBJ1-1; D gene: -; V gene: TRBV6-5; clone size: -; CDR3 protein: CASTEFTIYTEAFF; CDR3 DNA: TGTGCCAGCACAGAGTTTACTATCTACACTGAAGCTTTCTTT
CDR3 length: 14; J gene: TRBJ2-3; D gene: TRBD1; V gene: TRBV2; clone size: -; CDR3 protein: CASSGSGGTDTQYF; CDR3 DNA: TGTGCCAGCAGTGGGTCAGGGGGTACAGATACGCAGTATTTT
CDR3 length: 14; J gene: TRBJ1-1; D gene: -; V gene: TRBV28; clone size: -; CDR3 protein: CASMIGGMNTEAFF; CDR3 DNA: TGTGCCAGCATGATCGGCGGGATGAACACTGAAGCTTTCTTT
CDR3 length: 16; J gene: TRBJ2-3; D gene: TRBD2; V gene: TRBV5-1; clone size: -; CDR3 protein: CASSLGTSGFTDTQYF; CDR3 DNA: TGCGCCAGCAGCTTGGGAACTAGCGGATTCACAGATACGCAGTATTTT
CDR3 length: 15; J gene: TRBJ2-7; D gene: TRBD1; V gene: TRBV10-3; clone size: -; CDR3 protein: CAITPGQGLSYEQYF; CDR3 DNA: TGTGCCATCACCCCGGGACAGGGGTTATCCTACGAGCAGTACTTC
CDR3 length: 15; J gene: TRBJ2-3; D gene: -; V gene: TRBV7-6; clone size: -; CDR3 protein: CASSRSGAGTDTQYF; CDR3 DNA: TGTGCCAGCAGTCGGAGTGGGGCCGGCACAGATACGCAGTATTTT
CDR3 length: 16; J gene: TRBJ2-3; D gene: TRBD2; V gene: TRBV7-3; clone size: -; CDR3 protein: CASSLTGTRNTDTQYF; CDR3 DNA: TGTGCCAGCAGCTTGACCGGGACTAGAAACACAGATACGCAGTATTTT
CDR3 length: 11; J gene: TRBJ2-1; D gene: TRBD1; V gene: TRBV29-1; clone size: -; CDR3 protein: CSVDKGAAQFF; CDR3 DNA: TGCAGCGTTGATAAGGGGGCGGCGCAGTTCTTC
CDR3 length: 15; J gene: TRBJ1-1; D gene: TRBD1; V gene: TRBV5-1; clone size: -; CDR3 protein: CASSHDRGVDTEAFF; CDR3 DNA: TGCGCCAGCAGCCACGACAGGGGGGTTGACACTGAAGCTTTCTTT
CDR3 length: 14; J gene: TRBJ2-1; D gene: TRBD2; V gene: TRBV19; clone size: -; CDR3 protein: CASIRGRGYNEQFF; CDR3 DNA: TGTGCCAGTATACGCGGGAGGGGTTACAATGAGCAGTTCTTC
CDR3 length: 17; J gene: TRBJ2-1; D gene: TRBD2; V gene: TRBV29-1; clone size: -; CDR3 protein: CSVEFPSGLAGVNEQFF; CDR3 DNA: TGCAGCGTTGAATTTCCGTCGGGACTAGCGGGAGTCAATGAGCAGTTCTTC
CDR3 length: 14; J gene: TRBJ2-7; D gene: -; V gene: TRBV19; clone size: -; CDR3 protein: CASSIRGSRYEQYF; CDR3 DNA: TGTGCCAGTAGTATCCGGGGGAGTCGGTACGAGCAGTACTTC
CDR3 length: 16; J gene: TRBJ2-7; D gene: TRBD1; V gene: TRBV5-1; clone size: -; CDR3 protein: CASSLVSGTGKYEQYF; CDR3 DNA: TGCGCCAGCAGCTTGGTCTCGGGGACAGGGAAATACGAGCAGTACTTC
CDR3 length: 14; J gene: TRBJ2-3; D gene: TRBD1; V gene: TRBV7-2; clone size: few; CDR3 protein: CASSLGGGRDTQYF; CDR3 DNA: TGTGCCAGCAGCTTAGGAGGGGGCAGAGATACGCAGTATTTT
CDR3 length: 15; J gene: TRBJ1-2; D gene: TRBD1; V gene: TRBV7-8; clone size: -; CDR3 protein: CASSLASRTGYGYTF; CDR3 DNA: TGTGCCAGCAGCTTAGCCTCGAGGACAGGTTATGGCTACACCTTC
CDR3 length: 14; J gene: TRBJ2-7; D gene: TRBD2; V gene: TRBV6-5; clone size: -; CDR3 protein: CASIVTSGPYEQYF; CDR3 DNA: TGTGCCAGCATTGTGACTAGCGGACCCTACGAGCAGTACTTC
CDR3 length: 15; J gene: TRBJ1-5; D gene: -; V gene: TRBV5-1; clone size: -; CDR3 protein: CASSLDGRGNQPQHF; CDR3 DNA: TGCGCCAGCAGCTTGGACGGGAGAGGCAATCAGCCCCAGCATTTT
CDR3 length: 15; J gene: TRBJ2-1; D gene: TRBD2; V gene: TRBV18; clone size: -; CDR3 protein: CASSPGLAGDNEQFF; CDR3 DNA: TGTGCCAGCTCACCGGGTCTAGCGGGTGACAATGAGCAGTTCTTC
CDR3 length: 16; J gene: TRBJ2-3; D gene: TRBD2; V gene: TRBV3-1/TRBV3-2; clone size: -; CDR3 protein: CASSPGLAGWVDTQYF; CDR3 DNA: TGTGCCAGCAGCCCGGGACTAGCGGGATGGGTAGATACGCAGTATTTT
CDR3 length: 15; J gene: TRBJ2-2; D gene: TRBD1; V gene: TRBV11-3; clone size: -; CDR3 protein: CASSLRDRGPGELFF; CDR3 DNA: TGTGCCAGCAGCTTAAGGGACAGGGGTCCCGGGGAGCTGTTTTTT
CDR3 length: 16; J gene: TRBJ2-5; D gene: TRBD2; V gene: TRBV5-3; clone size: -; CDR3 protein: CARIGDGTSGKETQYF; CDR3 DNA: TGTGCCAGAATAGGAGACGGGACTAGCGGGAAAGAGACCCAGTACTTC
CDR3 length: 14; J gene: TRBJ2-7; D gene: TRBD2; V gene: TRBV28; clone size: -; CDR3 protein: CASQLAGGTYEQYF; CDR3 DNA: TGTGCCAGCCAACTAGCGGGAGGGACCTACGAGCAGTACTTC
CDR3 length: 14; J gene: TRBJ2-2; D gene: TRBD1; V gene: TRBV5-1; clone size: once; CDR3 protein: CASSLTGETGELFF; CDR3 DNA: TGCGCCAGCAGCTTGACAGGGGAAACCGGGGAGCTGTTTTTT
CDR3 length: 16; J gene: TRBJ2-7; D gene: -; V gene: TRBV19; clone size: once; CDR3 protein: CASSIVLSGRGYEQYF; CDR3 DNA: TGTGCCAGTAGTATAGTTTTGTCGGGCAGGGGCTACGAGCAGTACTTC
CDR3 length: 18; J gene: TRBJ1-4; D gene: TRBD1; V gene: TRBV5-6; clone size: -; CDR3 protein: CASSSRFGRDREEEKLFF; CDR3 DNA: TGTGCCAGCAGCTCGCGATTTGGCCGGGACAGGGAAGAAGAAAAACTGTTTTTT
CDR3 length: 15; J gene: TRBJ2-7; D gene: TRBD2; V gene: TRBV4-2; clone size: -; CDR3 protein: CASSPPGLAGEEQYF; CDR3 DNA: TGTGCCAGCAGCCCACCGGGACTAGCGGGAGAAGAGCAGTACTTC
CDR3 length: 16; J gene: TRBJ2-1; D gene: TRBD2; V gene: TRBV5-5; clone size: -; CDR3 protein: CASRVDPGLAGSKQFF; CDR3 DNA: TGTGCCAGCAGGGTTGACCCGGGACTAGCGGGATCGAAGCAGTTCTTC
CDR3 length: 13; J gene: TRBJ1-2; D gene: -; V gene: TRBV12-3/TRBV12-4; clone size: few; CDR3 protein: CASRLTVGDGYTF; CDR3 DNA: TGTGCCAGCAGGCTGACCGTCGGGGATGGCTACACCTTC
CDR3 length: 14; J gene: TRBJ2-1; D gene: -; V gene: TRBV3-1/TRBV3-2; clone size: once; CDR3 protein: CASSQALAASEQFF; CDR3 DNA: TGTGCCAGCAGCCAAGCACTAGCTGCAAGTGAGCAGTTCTTC
CDR3 length: 16; J gene: TRBJ2-1; D gene: -; V gene: TRBV6-5; clone size: -; CDR3 protein: CASSSPEKGVGIEQFF; CDR3 DNA: TGTGCCAGCAGTTCCCCAGAGAAAGGGGTCGGTATTGAGCAGTTCTTC
CDR3 length: 15; J gene: TRBJ2-1; D gene: -; V gene: TRBV27; clone size: few; CDR3 protein: CASSFRAGNNNEQFF; CDR3 DNA: TGTGCCAGCAGCTTCCGGGCAGGGAATAACAATGAGCAGTTCTTC
CDR3 length: 12; J gene: TRBJ2-7; D gene: -; V gene: TRBV7-9; clone size: -; CDR3 protein: CASSFEHPKQYF; CDR3 DNA: TGTGCCAGCAGCTTTGAACATCCCAAGCAGTACTTC
CDR3 length: 16; J gene: TRBJ2-7; D gene: -; V gene: TRBV6-1; clone size: once; CDR3 protein: CASSEEAGSSPYEQYF; CDR3 DNA: TGTGCCAGCAGTGAAGAAGCAGGGTCGAGTCCTTACGAGCAGTACTTC
CDR3 length: 13; J gene: TRBJ2-7; D gene: -; V gene: TRBV9; clone size: -; CDR3 protein: CASSVDMGAEQYF; CDR3 DNA: TGTGCCAGCAGCGTAGACATGGGGGCCGAGCAGTACTTC
CDR3 length: 13; J gene: TRBJ2-2; D gene: TRBD1; V gene: TRBV30; clone size: -; CDR3 protein: CALRDRDTGELFF; CDR3 DNA: TGTGCCTTGCGGGACAGGGACACCGGGGAGCTGTTTTTT
CDR3 length: 15; J gene: TRBJ1-5; D gene: TRBD1; V gene: TRBV19; clone size: -; CDR3 protein: CASSIDRGQNQPQHF; CDR3 DNA: TGTGCCAGTAGTATCGACAGGGGTCAAAATCAGCCCCAGCATTTT
CDR3 length: 15; J gene: TRBJ1-2; D gene: -; V gene: TRBV5-1; clone size: -; CDR3 protein: CASSLLVSGDGGYTF; CDR3 DNA: TGCGCCAGCAGCTTGTTAGTCAGCGGGGACGGTGGCTACACCTTC
CDR3 length: 17; J gene: TRBJ2-7; D gene: TRBD2; V gene: TRBV5-6; clone size: once; CDR3 protein: CASSSPGLAGGPHEQYF; CDR3 DNA: TGTGCCAGCAGCTCCCCGGGACTAGCGGGAGGCCCCCACGAGCAGTACTTC
CDR3 length: 16; J gene: TRBJ2-7; D gene: TRBD1; V gene: TRBV18; clone size: -; CDR3 protein: CASSLKGTGSTYEQYF; CDR3 DNA: TGTGCCAGCTCATTAAAAGGGACAGGGTCCACCTACGAGCAGTACTTC